One sample yielded the 30 T cell receptor beta chains listed below, sequenced in a study of beta chain features in type 1 diabetes. Whole-study results and caveats: Moderate yet significant TCRB CDR3 shortening was seen in Type 1 diabetes patients in all four CD4+ subsets.

Their specific antigens are unknown. Reverse transcription of all isolated RNA meant that expressed TCRB transcripts were sequenced. Data came from immunoSEQ multiplex PCR; TCRdb stores just in-frame clones and leaves some out. The data show hundreds of thousands of clones, around 12% seen once. Sequenced input: naive CD4+ T cells from blood. Receptor source: a woman between 18 and 29 years old with type 1 diabetes.

The chain joins TRBV18 to TRBJ1-6; 8 bases are a match to TRBD1. V shed 2 bases and J 8 bases; nucleotides not matched to a gene: 5. In germline, CDR1 is KGHSH, CDR2 LQKENI. CDR3 length equals 15 residues. CDR3 residues: CASSPASGGDSPLHF. CDR3 bases: TGTGCCAGCTCACCAGCGTCAGGGGGCGATTCACCCCTCCACTTT.

V gene TRBV21-1 combines with J gene TRBJ2-1; the table's D call TRBD2 went unverified against the DNA. TRBV21-1 is tagged as a pseudogene. The CDR3 covers 14 residues. CDR3 amino acids: CASSKGAREYEQFF. Written as DNA, the CDR3 is TGTGCCAGCAGCAAAGGAGCTAGGGAGTATGAGCAGTTCTTC.

The V and J genes are TRBV5-1 and TRBJ2-1, with D possibly matching TRBD1 (5 bases). This CDR3 is 14 amino acids long. Looked up from germline, CDR1 is SGHRS and CDR2 is YFSETQ. V was shortened by 0 bases and J by 9 bases, with 13 bases between the two germline ends. CDR3 sequence (DNA): TGCGCCAGCAGCTTGGAGACAGCCCGGGCTGAGCAGTTCTTC. Translating it yields CASSLETARAEQFF. Supplemented by reference TRBV5-1 and TRBJ2-1, the full variable domain reads KAGVTQTPRYLIKTRGQQVTLSCSPISGHRSVSWYQQTPGQGLQFLFEYFSETQRNKGNFPGRFSGRQFSNSRSEMNVSTLELGDSALYLCASSLETARAEQFFGPGTRLTVL.

This chain uses TRBV18 with TRBJ2-7; D may be TRBD1 (6 bases). V lost 2 bases and J 3 bases, leaving 14 bases between the germline ends. Germline V gene sequence: CDR1 KGHSH, CDR2 LQKENI. The CDR3 contains 15 residues. The CDR3 nucleotides read TGTGCCAGCTCACCATCGGAGGACAGCGTCTACGAGCAGTACTTC. Protein: CASSPSEDSVYEQYF.

This clone was picked up a small number of times. V gene TRBV7-9 combines with J gene TRBJ2-3, with 10 bases matching TRBD2. The V gene's germline CDR1 is SEHNR and CDR2 FQNEAQ (reference sequence). The ends lost 1 base at V and 2 bases at J; junction bases unmatched: 3. This CDR3 region has 16 residues. CDR3 region: CASSLVAGGFTDTQYF. Written as DNA, the CDR3 is TGTGCCAGCAGCTTAGTAGCGGGAGGCTTCACAGATACGCAGTATTTT.

The chain employs TRBV19 and TRBJ2-5; D may be TRBD2 (5 bases). Trimming removed 3 bases at V and 5 bases at J, with 13 bases between. The CDR3 is 14 amino acids. Germline values: CDR1 LNHDA, CDR2 SQIVND (reference sequence). The CDR3 is CASSIASSGETQYF. The CDR3 DNA is TGTGCCAGTAGTATCGCCTCCAGCGGCGAGACCCAGTACTTC.

In its sample, this clone was seen a few times. The chain is built from TRBV19 and TRBJ1-5; D is possibly TRBD1 (6 bases). CDR3 size: 12 residues. Trimming took 5 bases from V and 7 from J, leaving 9 bases between them. From germline, CDR1 is LNHDA and CDR2 SQIVND (reference sequence). This chain's CDR3 is CASSAGQQPQHF. The CDR3 nucleotides are TGTGCCAGTAGTGCAGGACAGCAGCCCCAGCATTTT.

This clone was recorded a few times. The rearrangement links TRBV7-2 to TRBJ1-2, with D tentatively TRBD1 (6 bases). Trimming took 0 bases from V and 4 from J, leaving 12 bases between them. The germline V gene encodes CDR1 SGHTA and CDR2 FQGNSA. The CDR3 totals 15 residues. DNA of the CDR3: TGTGCCAGCAGCTTAGCACAGGGTATAGGCTATGGCTACACCTTC. The encoded protein is CASSLAQGIGYGYTF.

This clone was observed a handful of times. V gene TRBV29-1 combines with J gene TRBJ2-3; 11 nucleotides agree with TRBD2. The germline V gene has CDR1 SQVTM and CDR2 ANQGSEA. The CDR3 spans 14 residues. V lost 6 bases and J lost 1; bases outside the gene matches: 3. CDR3 in amino acids: CSVGGLAGTDTQYF. For the CDR3, the DNA is TGCAGCGTGGGGGGACTAGCGGGCACAGATACGCAGTATTTT.

The CDR3 nucleotides read TGTGCCAGCAGCTTAACGATTTCGGGTTCTAGCTCCTACAATGAGCAGTTCTTC. This translates into CASSLTISGSSSYNEQFF. This chain joins TRBV7-3 and TRBJ2-1; D remains unclear. The CDR3 runs 18 residues. Germline CDR1 and CDR2: SGHTA and FQGTGA. V was trimmed by 0 bases and J by 0 bases, leaving 15 bases between them.

The table lists this clone with a few counts. The rearrangement joins TRBV4-3 to TRBJ2-3; 8 positions agree with TRBD2. The CDR3 is 16 residues long. Germline CDR1 is LGHNA and CDR2 is YSLEER. J lost 4 bases, V lost 4 bases, and 10 bases had no gene match. CDR3 sequence reads: CASSPEAGRVADTQYF. In nucleotides, the CDR3 is TGCGCCAGCAGCCCCGAGGCCGGGAGGGTTGCAGATACGCAGTATTTT.

The chain combines TRBV7-2 with TRBJ1-6, with D uncertain. The CDR3 is 13 amino acids. Germline loops: CDR1 SGHTA, CDR2 FQGNSA. V was shortened by 1 base and J by 9 bases, with 7 bases between the two germline ends. The CDR3 nucleotides read TGTGCCAGCAGCTTAGGTGGCGGTTCACCCCTCCACTTT. It specifies CASSLGGGSPLHF.

The chain is built from TRBV7-9 and TRBJ2-1, with 8 positions matching TRBD2. This CDR3 is 14 amino acids long. Germline values: CDR1 SEHNR, CDR2 FQNEAQ (reference sequence). Trimming removed 8 bases from V and 3 bases from J; junction bases left unmatched: 6. The CDR3 spells CASERGNNYNEQFF. CDR3 coding DNA: TGTGCCAGCGAGCGGGGGAACAACTACAATGAGCAGTTCTTC.

V gene TRBV7-8 combines with J gene TRBJ1-2; D remains unclear. Trimming stripped 1 base from V and 8 bases from J, with 11 bases between. The CDR3 totals 13 residues. Looked up from germline, CDR1 is SGHVS and CDR2 is FQNEAQ. The CDR3 loop reads CASSLGLPGGYTF. CDR3 nucleotide sequence: TGTGCCAGCAGCTTAGGCCTTCCGGGGGGCTACACCTTC.

The chain uses TRBV9 and TRBJ2-3; TRBD1 matches 7 bases. Losses at the gene ends were 0 bases for V and 4 bases for J; bases not matched to a gene: 2. CDR1 and CDR2 (germline): SGDLS, YYNGEE. The CDR3 consists of 14 residues. Here the CDR3 reads CASSVEGASDTQYF. The CDR3, as DNA: TGTGCCAGCAGCGTAGAGGGGGCCTCAGATACGCAGTATTTT.

V gene TRBV7-9 combines with J gene TRBJ1-4; D might be TRBD1 (5 bases). Germline V gene sequence: CDR1 SEHNR, CDR2 FQNEAQ (reference sequence). Trimming shortened V by 2 bases and J by 7 bases, and 14 bases separated the two germline ends. This CDR3 is built from 15 residues. CDR3: CASSLTAGKAEKLFF. The CDR3 DNA reads TGTGCCAGCAGCTTAACCGCAGGGAAGGCTGAAAAACTGTTTTTT.

Only a few counts were recorded for this clone. J is TRBJ2-1 and V is TRBV9; D call uncertain. Germline V CDR1 and CDR2: SGDLS, YYNGEE. V lost 0 bases, J lost 0 bases, and 16 bases lay in between. The length of the CDR3 is 18 residues. CDR3 in amino acids: CASSVASPGSSSYNEQFF. DNA for the CDR3: TGTGCCAGCAGCGTAGCGTCTCCCGGGTCCAGCTCCTACAATGAGCAGTTCTTC.

The sample holds a few counts of this clone. The rearrangement joins TRBV15 to TRBJ1-5; TRBD1 matches 9 bases. CDR1 is LNHNV, CDR2 YYDKDF, per germline (reference sequence). V gave up 3 bases and J gave up 4 bases; unmatched junction bases: 13. The CDR3 is 18 amino acids. CDR3 in amino acids: CATSRVALDRGVNQPQHF. In nucleotides, the CDR3 is TGTGCCACCAGCAGGGTGGCTTTGGACAGGGGAGTTAATCAGCCCCAGCATTTT.

This chain links TRBV10-3 with TRBJ1-1; no definite D call. Germline V gives CDR1 ENHRY, CDR2 SYGVKD. This CDR3 has 13 residues. V shed 4 bases and J shed 5 bases, with 11 bases lying between them. DNA of the CDR3: TGTGCCATCAGTGTAAATCGGGAAACTGAAGCTTTCTTT. This encodes CAISVNRETEAFF.

This clone was observed a few times. This chain uses TRBV4-3 with TRBJ2-7; TRBD1 matches at 9 bases. The CDR3 sequence is 13 residues long. The V segment lost 3 bases and the J segment 3 bases; nucleotides outside the gene matches: 0. Germline V lookup: CDR1 LGHNA, CDR2 YSLEER. The DNA of the CDR3 is TGCGCCAGCAGCCAGACAGGGGGCTACGAGCAGTACTTC. Protein product: CASSQTGGYEQYF.

The CDR3 nucleotides read TGCGCCAGCAGCCAAGGGGGAGCGGGAGGGAGGTCATACGAGCAGTACTTC. This codes for CASSQGGAGGRSYEQYF. The rearrangement joins TRBV4-3 to TRBJ2-7, with TRBD2 matching over 10 bases. V trimming: 1 base; J trimming: 4 bases; junction bases outside the gene matches: 10. Germline-derived CDR1 and CDR2 are LGHNA and YSLEER. There are 17 residues in the CDR3.

About this clone itself: A read error may produce the germline difference seen at one junction end. This chain uses TRBV7-9 with TRBJ1-2; 9 nucleotides align to TRBD1. This CDR3 is 14 amino acids long. CDR1 is SEHNR and CDR2 is FQNEAQ in the germline V gene (reference sequence). The CDR3 coding sequence is TGTGCCAGCAGCCAAGCCCGGGACAGGGCCCCTATTTTCTTC. Amino acid sequence: CASSQARDRAPIFF.

This clone was observed a handful of times. The rearrangement uses TRBV5-8 and TRBJ2-5, with 8 bases lining up with TRBD1. The CDR3 is made up of 16 amino acids. Losses at the gene ends were 1 base for V and 1 base for J; bases not matched to a gene: 6. CDR1 SGHTS and CDR2 YDEGEE come from the germline V gene. CDR3 coding DNA: TGTGCCAGCAGCTTGTTCGGGACAGGCCGCCAAGAGACCCAGTACTTC. Translating gives CASSLFGTGRQETQYF.

This clone was detected only a few times. This sequence joins TRBV18 and TRBJ1-5, with D possibly matching TRBD1 (5 bases). The length of the CDR3 is 15 residues. CDR1 KGHSH and CDR2 LQKENI come from the germline V gene. Trimming removed 2 bases from V and 4 bases from J, with 12 bases in between. The CDR3 spells CASSPGRVGNQPQHF. The DNA of the CDR3 is TGTGCCAGCTCACCAGGCAGGGTCGGGAATCAGCCCCAGCATTTT.

This clone was counted only a few times. The chain joins TRBV25-1 to TRBJ2-3, with unresolved D. Trimming stripped 6 bases from V and 2 bases from J, with 3 bases between. Germline loops: CDR1 MGHDK, CDR2 SYGVNS. There are 11 residues in the CDR3. The CDR3 protein is CASSHTDTQYF. For the CDR3, the DNA is TGTGCCAGCAGCCACACAGATACGCAGTATTTT. The full variable domain, with the rest looked up from reference TRBV25-1 and TRBJ2-3, is EADIYQTPRYLVIGTGKKITLECSQTMGHDKMYWYQQDPGMELHLIHYSYGVNSTEKGDLSSESTVSRIRTEHFPLTLESARPSHTSQYLCASSHTDTQYFGPGTRLTVL.

This clone appeared a few times. This sequence joins TRBV15 and TRBJ2-7; 9 bases are a match to TRBD1. V lost 3 bases, J lost 3 bases, and 3 bases stayed unmatched. This CDR3 contains 14 residues. Germline values: CDR1 LNHNV, CDR2 YYDKDF (reference sequence). The DNA for the CDR3 is TGTGCCACCAGCAGTGACAGGGGGTTCTACGAGCAGTACTTC. Its protein is CATSSDRGFYEQYF.

This chain uses TRBV7-8 with TRBJ2-5, with 7 bases aligning to TRBD2. This CDR3 is built from 13 residues. J lost 3 bases, V lost 9 bases, and 7 bases had no gene match. From germline, CDR1 is SGHVS and CDR2 FQNEAQ. The CDR3 region has the DNA TGTGCCAGTCTCAGGGCGGGGGAAGAGACCCAGTACTTC. This gives the protein CASLRAGEETQYF. The whole variable domain, remainder taken from reference TRBV7-8 and TRBJ2-5, is GAGVSQSPRYKVAKRGQDVALRCDPISGHVSLFWYQQALGQGPEFLTYFQNEAQLDKSGLPSDRFFAERPEGSVSTLKIQRTQQEDSAVYLCASLRAGEETQYFGPGTRLLVL.

This clone was counted only a few times. This sequence joins TRBV7-8 and TRBJ1-2; 8 bases match TRBD1. The CDR3 is 13 residues long. Germline loops: CDR1 SGHVS, CDR2 FQNEAQ. The J segment lost 8 bases and the V segment lost 5 bases, leaving 7 bases of the junction unmatched. CDR3 nucleotide sequence: TGTGCCAGCAGCCCTGACAGGGGAAACGGCTACACCTTC. It codes for CASSPDRGNGYTF.

This clone occurred a few times. J is TRBJ1-5 and V is TRBV28; the D gene is possibly TRBD1 (5 bases). CDR3 length: 14 amino acids. The V gene's germline CDR1 is MDHEN and CDR2 SYDVKM. V was trimmed by 2 bases and J by 9 bases, leaving 14 bases between them. As DNA, the CDR3 is TGTGCCAGCAGTTTAGTACAGGCTTCGTGGCCCCAGCATTTT. Protein product: CASSLVQASWPQHF. The entire variable domain, with the rest obtained from reference TRBV28 and TRBJ1-5, is as follows: DVKVTQSSRYLVKRTGEKVFLECVQDMDHENMFWYRQDPGLGLRLIYFSYDVKMKEKGDIPEGYSVSREKKERFSLILESASTNQTSMYLCASSLVQASWPQHFGDGTRLSIL.

This clone has only a few counts. J is TRBJ2-5 and V is TRBV18, with TRBD2 matching over 12 bases. The CDR3 contains 16 residues. The V segment lost 6 bases and the J segment 5 bases; nucleotides outside the gene matches: 10. Germline assignment: CDR1 KGHSH and CDR2 LQKENI. This chain's CDR3 is CASSPTSGSAMETQYF. CDR3 in DNA: TGTGCCAGCTCTCCGACTAGCGGGAGCGCAATGGAGACCCAGTACTTC.